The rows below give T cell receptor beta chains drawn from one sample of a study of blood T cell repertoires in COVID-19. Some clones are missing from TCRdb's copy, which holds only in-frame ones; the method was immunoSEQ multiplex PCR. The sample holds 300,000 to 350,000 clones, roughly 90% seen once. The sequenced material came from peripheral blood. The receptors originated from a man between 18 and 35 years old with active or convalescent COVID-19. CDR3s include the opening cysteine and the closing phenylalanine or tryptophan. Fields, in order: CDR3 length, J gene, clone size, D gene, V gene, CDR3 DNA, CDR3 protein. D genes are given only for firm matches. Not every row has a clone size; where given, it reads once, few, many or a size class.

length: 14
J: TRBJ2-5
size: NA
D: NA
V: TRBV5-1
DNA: TGCGCCAGCAGCATAAAGGACTCAAAAGGGACCCAGTACTTC
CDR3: CASSIKDSKGTQYF

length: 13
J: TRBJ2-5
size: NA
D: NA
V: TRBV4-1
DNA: TGCGCCAGCAGCCAATTAGTCCGTGGGACCCAGTACTTC
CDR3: CASSQLVRGTQYF

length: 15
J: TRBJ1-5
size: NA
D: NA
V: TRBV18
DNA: TGTGCCAGCTCACCATCACAGGGCGGCAATCAGCCCCAGCATTTT
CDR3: CASSPSQGGNQPQHF

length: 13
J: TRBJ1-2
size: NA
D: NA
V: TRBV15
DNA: TGTGCCACCAGCGCAGGGGATGACTATGGCTACACCTTC
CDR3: CATSAGDDYGYTF

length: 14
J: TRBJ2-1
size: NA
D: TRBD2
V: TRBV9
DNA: TGTGCCAGCGGTCGACTAGCGGTTCTAGCTGAGCAGTTCTTC
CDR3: CASGRLAVLAEQFF

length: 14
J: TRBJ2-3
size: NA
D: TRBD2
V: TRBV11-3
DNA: TGTGCCAGCAGCATGGACGGAGGAGCGGGGACGCAGTATTTT
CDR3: CASSMDGGAGTQYF

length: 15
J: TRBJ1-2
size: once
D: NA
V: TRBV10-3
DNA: TGTGCCATCAGTGAGCCGATCAGGGTTGGGAATGGCTACACCTTC
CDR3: CAISEPIRVGNGYTF

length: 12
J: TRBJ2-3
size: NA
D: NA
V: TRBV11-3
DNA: TGTGCCAGCAGCCCCTCGGGAGATACGCAGTATTTT
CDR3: CASSPSGDTQYF

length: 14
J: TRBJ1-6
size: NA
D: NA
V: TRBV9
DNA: TGTGCCAGCAGCGCCGGAGACCACGATTCACCCCTCCACTTT
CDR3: CASSAGDHDSPLHF

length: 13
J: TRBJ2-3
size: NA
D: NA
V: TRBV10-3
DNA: TGTGCCATCAGTGAGTTGCGGGAAGATACGCAGTATTTT
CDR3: CAISELREDTQYF

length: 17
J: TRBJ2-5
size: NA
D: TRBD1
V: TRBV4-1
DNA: TGCGCCAGCACCACCGGGACAGGGGACGTTCGGCGGGAGACCCAGTACTTC
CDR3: CASTTGTGDVRRETQYF

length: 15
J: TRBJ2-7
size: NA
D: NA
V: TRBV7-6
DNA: TGTGCCAGCAGCTTAGAAGGGACACTTTCCTACGAGCAGTACTTC
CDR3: CASSLEGTLSYEQYF

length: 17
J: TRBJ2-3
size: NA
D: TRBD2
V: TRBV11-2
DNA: TGTGCCAGCAGCTTACCCCTAGCGGGGACTGGCACAGATACGCAGTATTTT
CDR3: CASSLPLAGTGTDTQYF

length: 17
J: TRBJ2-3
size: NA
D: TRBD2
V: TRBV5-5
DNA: TGTGCCAGCAGATCGGGACTAGCGGGGGGAGGAGCAGATACGCAGTATTTT
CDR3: CASRSGLAGGGADTQYF

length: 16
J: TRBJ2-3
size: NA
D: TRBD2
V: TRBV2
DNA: TGTGCCAGCGATCGCGGACTAGCGGGAGGGCTGGATACGCAGTATTTT
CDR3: CASDRGLAGGLDTQYF

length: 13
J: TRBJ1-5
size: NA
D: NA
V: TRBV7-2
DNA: TGTGCCAGCAGCGCGGACAGTAATCAGCCCCAGCATTTT
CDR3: CASSADSNQPQHF

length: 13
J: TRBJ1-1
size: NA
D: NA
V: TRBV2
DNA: TGTGCCAGCACGGCTCGGGGGGGTACTGAAGCTTTCTTT
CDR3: CASTARGGTEAFF

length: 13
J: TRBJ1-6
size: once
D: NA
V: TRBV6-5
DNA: TGTGCCAGCAGCCCCTATCGCGATTCACCCCTCCACTTT
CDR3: CASSPYRDSPLHF

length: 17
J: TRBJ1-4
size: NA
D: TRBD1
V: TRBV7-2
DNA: TGTGCCAGCAGCGTAGGCCCGGGACAGGGGGGATATGAAAAACTGTTTTTT
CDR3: CASSVGPGQGGYEKLFF

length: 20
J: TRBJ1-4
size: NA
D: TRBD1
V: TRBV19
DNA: TGTGCCAGTAGTACACACAAGCCCCGGGACAGGGTTTCGGGGGATGAAAAACTGTTTTTT
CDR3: CASSTHKPRDRVSGDEKLFF

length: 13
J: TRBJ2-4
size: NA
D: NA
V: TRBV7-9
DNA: TGTGCCAGCAGCTCTACCGGGACTAACATTCAGTACTTC
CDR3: CASSSTGTNIQYF

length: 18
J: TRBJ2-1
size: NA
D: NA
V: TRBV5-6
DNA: TGTGCCAGCAGCTCACCACCCACGCGGGGCGCTTCCTACAATGAGCAGTTCTTC
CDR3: CASSSPPTRGASYNEQFF

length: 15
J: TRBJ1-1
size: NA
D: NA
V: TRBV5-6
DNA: TGTGCCAGCAGCTTGTACTCACAGGTGAACACTGAAGCTTTCTTT
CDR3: CASSLYSQVNTEAFF

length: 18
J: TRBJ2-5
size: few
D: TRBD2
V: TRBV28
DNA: TGTGCCAGCAGTTTAAGGTTCCAGGGAGGGAATCTTCGGGAGACCCAGTACTTC
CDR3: CASSLRFQGGNLRETQYF

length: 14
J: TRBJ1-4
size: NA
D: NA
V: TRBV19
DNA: TGTGCCCGAGACCAGGCCAGGGCTGGTGAAAAACTGTTTTTT
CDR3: CARDQARAGEKLFF

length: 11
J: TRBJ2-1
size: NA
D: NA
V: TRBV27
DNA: TGTGCCAGCAGTAAGACTAACGAGCAGTTCTTC
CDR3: CASSKTNEQFF

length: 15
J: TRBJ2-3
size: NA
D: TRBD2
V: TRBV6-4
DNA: TGTGCCAGCGCACAAATAGCGGGGGGAACCGATACGCAGTATTTT
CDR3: CASAQIAGGTDTQYF

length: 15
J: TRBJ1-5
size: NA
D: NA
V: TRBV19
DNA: TGTGCCAGTATAGAGGGCAGGGGAAAGAACCAGCCCCAGCATTTT
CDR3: CASIEGRGKNQPQHF

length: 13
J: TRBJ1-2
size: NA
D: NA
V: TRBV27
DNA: TGTGCCACCGCCCCCCAGGTTAACTATGGCTACACCTTC
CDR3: CATAPQVNYGYTF

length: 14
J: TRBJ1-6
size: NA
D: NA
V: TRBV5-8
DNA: TGTGCCAGCAGCCAAGACCGTGGAGTTTCACCCCTCCACTTT
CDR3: CASSQDRGVSPLHF

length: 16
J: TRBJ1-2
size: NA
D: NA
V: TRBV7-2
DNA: TGTGCCAGCAGCTTAATTGTGGTAGATCCCAACTATGGCTACACCTTC
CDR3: CASSLIVVDPNYGYTF

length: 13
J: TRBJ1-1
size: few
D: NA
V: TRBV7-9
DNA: TGTGCCAGCAGCCAGAACACCGGGTCCGGCGCTATCTTT
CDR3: CASSQNTGSGAIF

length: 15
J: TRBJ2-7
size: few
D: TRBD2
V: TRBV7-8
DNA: TGTGCCAGCAGACCACCGGGAGGACGGGCCTCCGAGCAGTACTTC
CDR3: CASRPPGGRASEQYF

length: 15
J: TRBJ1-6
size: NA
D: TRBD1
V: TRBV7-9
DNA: TGTGCCAGCAGCTTAGGGACAGGAGCTAATTCACCCCTCCACTTT
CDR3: CASSLGTGANSPLHF

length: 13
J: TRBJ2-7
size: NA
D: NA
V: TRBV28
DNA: TGTGCCAGCAGTTTACGAGGGCCCTACGAGCAGTACTTC
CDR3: CASSLRGPYEQYF

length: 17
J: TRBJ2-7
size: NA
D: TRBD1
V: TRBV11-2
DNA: TGTGCCAGCAGCCCCATCTATGGGACAGGGGGTTACTACGAGCAGTACTTC
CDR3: CASSPIYGTGGYYEQYF

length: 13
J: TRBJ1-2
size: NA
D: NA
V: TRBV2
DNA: TGTGCCAGCAGTGAACTGGGGGGCTATGGCTACACCTTC
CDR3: CASSELGGYGYTF

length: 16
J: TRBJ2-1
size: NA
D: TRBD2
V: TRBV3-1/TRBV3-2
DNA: TGTGCCAGCAGCCATACTAGCGGGGGGGCCTACAATGAGCAGTTCTTC
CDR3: CASSHTSGGAYNEQFF

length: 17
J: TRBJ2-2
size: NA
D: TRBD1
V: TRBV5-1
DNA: TGCGCCAGCAGCTGGATCGGGACAGGGCCAAACACCGGGGAGCTGTTTTTT
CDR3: CASSWIGTGPNTGELFF

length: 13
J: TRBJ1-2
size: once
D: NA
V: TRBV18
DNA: TGTGCCAGCTCACCACGGACAGATTATGGCTACACCTTC
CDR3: CASSPRTDYGYTF

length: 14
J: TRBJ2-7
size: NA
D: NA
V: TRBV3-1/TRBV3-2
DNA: TGTGCCAGCAGCCACACCGACAGGACCTACGAGCAGTACTTC
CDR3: CASSHTDRTYEQYF

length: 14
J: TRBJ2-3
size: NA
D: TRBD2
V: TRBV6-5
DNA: TGTGTCAATTTAGCGGGGGCCTCCACAGATACGCAGTATTTT
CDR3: CVNLAGASTDTQYF

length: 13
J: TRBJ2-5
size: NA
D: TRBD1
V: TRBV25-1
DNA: TGTGCCAGCAGCAAGACAGGGTTGGAGACCCAGTACTTC
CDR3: CASSKTGLETQYF

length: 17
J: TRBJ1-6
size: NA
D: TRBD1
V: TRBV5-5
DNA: TGTGCCAGCAGCACATTTCCAGGGGGCGGATATAATTCACCCCTCCACTTT
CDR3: CASSTFPGGGYNSPLHF

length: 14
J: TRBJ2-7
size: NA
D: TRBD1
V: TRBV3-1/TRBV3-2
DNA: TGTGCCAGCAGCCACTTGGACAGGGCAGACGAGCAGTACTTC
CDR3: CASSHLDRADEQYF